The 30 T cell receptor beta chains below were found in one sample sequenced in a study of cytomegalovirus exposure and HLA in healthy donors. The PCR used 60 Vbeta and 13 Jbeta primers. Profiled with immunoSEQ multiplex PCR; TCRdb holds only in-frame clones, not every one. This repertoire shows fewer than 100,000 clones, about 75% found once; its top ten account for 6.5% to 9%. Sequencing was performed on PBMCs. The receptors were sampled from a middle-aged man in good health and CMV-seropositive.

A single count supports this clone. The CDR3 here is CAISESRADPGYTF. The CDR3 bases are TGTGCCATCAGTGAGTCTAGAGCGGACCCTGGCTACACCTTC. The gene calls are TRBV10-3 and TRBJ1-2, with unresolved D. The CDR3 covers 14 residues. CDR1 and CDR2 (germline): ENHRY, SYGVKD. With 0 bases removed from V and 7 bases from J, the gap between germline ends came to 12 bases.

The chain uses TRBV19 and TRBJ2-7, with 10 bases aligning to TRBD1. With V trimmed by 6 bases and J by 0 bases, 5 bases remained unmatched. CDR3 length equals 15 residues. Germline-derived CDR1 and CDR2 are LNHDA and SQIVND (reference sequence). The CDR3 reads CASSQTGGISYEQYF. The CDR3, as DNA: TGTGCCAGTAGCCAGACAGGGGGCATCTCCTACGAGCAGTACTTC.

The chain combines TRBV5-4 with TRBJ1-4, with D possibly matching TRBD1 (5 bases). The CDR3 totals 15 residues. Germline values: CDR1 SGHNT, CDR2 YYREEE (reference sequence). V was pared by 0 bases and J by 1 base, with 7 bases between. The CDR3, as DNA: TGTGCCAGCAGCTTGGGGGGGGGAACTAATGAAAAACTGTTTTTT. Translating it yields CASSLGGGTNEKLFF. The full variable domain, completed using reference TRBV5-4 and TRBJ1-4, is ETGVTQSPTHLIKTRGQQVTLRCSSQSGHNTVSWYQQALGQGPQFIFQYYREEENGRGNFPPRFSGLQFPNYSSELNVNALELDDSALYLCASSLGGGTNEKLFFGSGTQLSVL.

This chain joins TRBV18 and TRBJ1-4; TRBD1 might be the D (5 bases). V was shortened by 0 bases and J by 0 bases, with 14 bases between the two germline ends. This CDR3 contains 18 residues. In germline, CDR1 is KGHSH, CDR2 LQKENI. The CDR3 sequence: CASSPPGLGGTTNEKLFF. The CDR3 nucleotides read TGTGCCAGCTCACCACCGGGTCTCGGGGGAACAACTAATGAAAAACTGTTTTTT.

The V gene is TRBV9, the J gene TRBJ2-3, with 12 nucleotides matching TRBD2. CDR3 length: 16 amino acids. Germline assignment: CDR1 SGDLS and CDR2 YYNGEE. V lost 0 bases, J lost 4 bases, and 3 bases stayed unmatched. The CDR3: CASSVVASGRADTQYF. The CDR3 bases are TGTGCCAGCAGCGTAGTAGCTAGCGGGAGGGCAGATACGCAGTATTTT. Full variable domain (outside the CDR3, taken from reference TRBV9 and TRBJ2-3): DSGVTQTPKHLITATGQRVTLRCSPRSGDLSVYWYQQSLDQGLQFLIQYYNGEERAKGNILERFSAQQFPDLHSELNLSSLELGDSALYFCASSVVASGRADTQYFGPGTRLTVL.

This sequence joins TRBV4-3 and TRBJ2-1, with 11 bases lining up with TRBD2. This CDR3 spans 16 amino acids. V shed 4 bases, J shed 0 bases, and the junction held 2 bases outside the gene matches. Germline CDR1 is LGHNA and CDR2 is YSLEER. The DNA of the CDR3 is TGCGCCAGCAGCCCGCTAGCGGGAGGCTCCTACAATGAGCAGTTCTTC. Translated, it gives CASSPLAGGSYNEQFF.

The chain links TRBV15 to TRBJ1-5; tentative D call: TRBD1 (5 bases). The CDR3 spans 14 residues. With 0 bases removed from V and 4 bases from J, the gap between germline ends came to 7 bases. CDR1 is LNHNV, CDR2 YYDKDF, per germline (reference sequence). The CDR3 loop is CATSRDRDNQPQHF. CDR3 DNA sequence: TGTGCCACCAGCAGAGACAGGGATAATCAGCCCCAGCATTTT.

This clone was detected a few times. V and J are TRBV7-3 and TRBJ2-3; no firm D call. Per germline, CDR1 SGHTA and CDR2 FQGTGA. Between the trimmed V and J ends, which lost 0 bases and 4 bases, there was a span of 5 bases. The CDR3 spans 13 residues. The CDR3 sequence: CASSLTSSDTQYF. The CDR3 DNA reads TGTGCCAGCAGCTTAACAAGCTCAGATACGCAGTATTTT.

This clone was counted a few times. The chain carries TRBV11-2 and TRBJ2-4, with 7 bases matching TRBD1. Germline V gene sequence: CDR1 SGHAT, CDR2 FQNNGV. V gave up 5 bases and J gave up 9 bases; unmatched junction bases: 7. The CDR3 length is 13 residues. CDR3 nucleotides: TGTGCCAGCAGCCTACAGGGGTTTGGCATTCAGTACTTC. This encodes CASSLQGFGIQYF.

This rearrangement joins TRBV11-3 to TRBJ2-3; weak D call: TRBD1 (6 bases). V was shortened by 1 base and J by 6 bases, with 11 bases between the two germline ends. In germline, CDR1 is SGHNT, CDR2 YENEEA. The length of the CDR3 is 14 residues. This CDR3 reads CASSLGQVTDTQYF. CDR3 nucleotides: TGTGCCAGCAGCTTAGGACAGGTCACCGATACGCAGTATTTT.

The rearrangement links TRBV9 to TRBJ1-2; weak D call: TRBD1 (5 bases). V was shortened by 4 bases and J by 8 bases, with 18 bases between the two germline ends. The CDR3 totals 14 residues. The V gene's germline CDR1 is SGDLS and CDR2 YYNGEE. The chain's CDR3 is CASSPGGSLGGYTF. The CDR3 coding sequence is TGTGCCAGCAGCCCCGGGGGGAGTCTGGGCGGCTACACCTTC.

The chain links TRBV6-5 to TRBJ1-2; D is perhaps TRBD1 (6 bases). The CDR3 has 14 residues. V lost 7 bases, J lost 2 bases, and 14 bases lay in between. CDR1 and CDR2 (germline): MNHEY, SVGAGI. The CDR3: CASMGGPPNYGYTF. The DNA for the CDR3 is TGTGCCAGCATGGGGGGGCCCCCAAACTATGGCTACACCTTC.

This clone was counted once. This chain joins TRBV9 and TRBJ1-1, with D unresolved. Between the trimmed V and J ends, which lost 0 bases and 3 bases, there was a span of 12 bases. Germline assignment: CDR1 SGDLS and CDR2 YYNGEE. This CDR3 comprises 15 residues. The CDR3 spells CASSVGGFGDTEAFF. CDR3 nucleotides: TGTGCCAGCAGCGTAGGGGGTTTCGGGGACACTGAAGCTTTCTTT.

V is TRBV27 and J is TRBJ1-5; D is possibly TRBD1 (5 bases). This CDR3 has 16 amino acids. V was shortened by 5 bases and J by 5 bases, with 19 bases between the two germline ends. CDR1 MNHEY and CDR2 SMNVEV come from the germline V gene (reference sequence). CDR3 sequence reads: CASSPWVGGGDQPQHF. CDR3 DNA sequence: TGTGCCAGCAGTCCCTGGGTTGGAGGAGGGGATCAGCCCCAGCATTTT.

The chain recombines TRBV9 with TRBJ2-7, with 8 positions matching TRBD1. From germline, CDR1 is SGDLS and CDR2 YYNGEE. The trim removed 4 bases at V and 3 bases at J, leaving 6 bases unmatched. The CDR3 extends over 14 amino acids. CDR3 residues: CASSPGQGHYEQYF. The CDR3 bases are TGTGCCAGCAGCCCAGGACAGGGTCACTACGAGCAGTACTTC.

This clone has just a few counts. The gene calls are TRBV28 and TRBJ2-1; 12 nucleotides line up with TRBD2. V trimming: 2 bases; J trimming: 4 bases; junction bases outside the gene matches: 6. In germline, CDR1 is MDHEN, CDR2 SYDVKM. CDR3 length: 17 residues. In DNA, the CDR3 is TGTGCCAGCAGTTTACTAGCGGGAGGGCGATTTTACAATGAGCAGTTCTTC. Its protein is CASSLLAGGRFYNEQFF.

This clone was seen only a few times. V and J are TRBV21-1 and TRBJ2-7; the table's TRBD2 call for D was not verified on the DNA. TRBV21-1 is labeled a pseudogene. The CDR3 covers 16 residues. Here the CDR3 DNA reads TGTGCCAGCAGCAAACGAAGGAGGGAGGGCCACTACGAGCAGTACTTC. The encoded protein is CASSKRRREGHYEQYF.

The chain combines TRBV6-6 with TRBJ2-5; TRBD1 is a possible D gene (5 bases). This CDR3 has 13 residues. Germline lookup yields CDR1 MNHNY and CDR2 SVGAGI (reference sequence). Deletions cut 5 bases from V and 7 bases from J, with 14 bases between. The DNA of the CDR3 is TGTGCCAGCAGTACAACAGGAGTAGGGACCCAGTACTTC. Translating it yields CASSTTGVGTQYF.

The chain joins TRBV28 to TRBJ2-7, with D maybe TRBD1 (6 bases). V was cut by 5 bases and J by 2 bases, with 16 bases left in between. Germline lookup yields CDR1 MDHEN and CDR2 SYDVKM. The CDR3 extends over 15 amino acids. DNA for the CDR3: TGTGCCAGCAGTCCTCCAGACAGGCCGCCCTACGAGCAGTACTTC. Protein product: CASSPPDRPPYEQYF.

The rearrangement links TRBV4-3 to TRBJ1-6; D gene uncertain. The CDR3 runs to 14 residues. Deletions cut 1 base from V and 12 bases from J, with 13 bases between. In germline, CDR1 is LGHNA, CDR2 YSLEER. This CDR3 reads CASSQGAREVPLHF. Here the CDR3 DNA reads TGCGCCAGCAGCCAAGGAGCCCGAGAGGTACCCCTCCACTTT.

The V call is TRBV7-8, the J call TRBJ1-3; 9 bases agree with TRBD1. The CDR3 sequence is 18 residues long. The germline gives CDR1 SGHVS, CDR2 FQNEAQ. The V and J ends lost 4 bases and 2 bases, in that order; junction bases with no gene match: 12. The CDR3 sequence is CASSSKRTGVAAGNTIYF. In DNA, the CDR3 is TGTGCCAGCAGCTCGAAACGGACAGGGGTTGCTGCTGGAAACACCATATATTTT. The variable domain in full, with the rest retrieved from reference TRBV7-8 and TRBJ1-3, is GAGVSQSPRYKVAKRGQDVALRCDPISGHVSLFWYQQALGQGPEFLTYFQNEAQLDKSGLPSDRFFAERPEGSVSTLKIQRTQQEDSAVYLCASSSKRTGVAAGNTIYFGEGSWLTVV.

The genes are TRBV13 and TRBJ2-7, with TRBD2 matching 10 bases. CDR3 length: 17 amino acids. V shed 1 base, J shed 7 bases, and the junction held 13 bases outside the gene matches. Germline CDR1 is PRHDT and CDR2 is FYEKMQ (reference sequence). CDR3 amino acids: CASSLAPFLAGVREQYF. The CDR3 DNA follows: TGTGCCAGCAGCTTAGCCCCCTTCCTAGCGGGAGTCCGGGAGCAGTACTTC. The full variable domain, with the rest looked up from reference TRBV13 and TRBJ2-7, is AAGVIQSPRHLIKEKRETATLKCYPIPRHDTVYWYQQGPGQDPQFLISFYEKMQSDKGSIPDRFSAQQFSDYHSELNMSSLELGDSALYFCASSLAPFLAGVREQYFGPGTRLTVT.

This clone was recorded once. J is TRBJ1-1 and V is TRBV7-8; D gene uncertain. Germline V gives CDR1 SGHVS, CDR2 FQNEAQ. This CDR3 has 15 residues. V lost 4 bases and J lost 6, with 18 bases in between. The DNA of the CDR3 is TGTGCCAGCAGCTCTGCGGACTTGCTGGGCTCTGAAGCTTTCTTT. Its protein is CASSSADLLGSEAFF.

This clone was counted a few times. The chain joins TRBV28 to TRBJ1-2; TRBD1 agrees at 9 bases. Germline V gene lookup returns CDR1 MDHEN and CDR2 SYDVKM. V lost 5 bases and J lost 2; bases outside the gene matches: 12. CDR3 length: 17 residues. CDR3 bases: TGTGCCAGCAGTCTACTATCCGGGACAGGGTTGAACTATGGCTACACCTTC. As protein: CASSLLSGTGLNYGYTF.

The chain joins TRBV7-8 to TRBJ2-2; D may be TRBD2 (7 bases). The germline V and J ends were trimmed by 2 bases and 0 bases, with 10 bases remaining between them. The CDR3 is made up of 16 amino acids. The V gene's germline CDR1 is SGHVS and CDR2 FQNEAQ. The CDR3 coding sequence is TGTGCCAGCAGCTTACGGGGGGCCACGAACACCGGGGAGCTGTTTTTT. It encodes CASSLRGATNTGELFF.

The gene calls are TRBV15 and TRBJ1-2; the match to TRBD1 covers 8 bases. Germline CDR1 LNHNV, CDR2 YYDKDF (reference sequence). J was trimmed by 1 base and V by 11 bases; bases with no gene match: 12. The CDR3 totals 15 residues. The CDR3 protein is CAGGRTGLVNYGYTF. CDR3 bases: TGTGCCGGGGGACGGACAGGGTTAGTTAACTATGGCTACACCTTC.

The rearrangement links TRBV7-9 to TRBJ2-1; D unresolved. The CDR3 totals 14 residues. V lost 5 bases and J lost 6, with 14 bases in between. Germline values: CDR1 SEHNR, CDR2 FQNEAQ (reference sequence). The CDR3 region is CASSGDVTANEQFF. The CDR3 DNA sequence: TGTGCCAGCAGCGGAGACGTGACCGCCAATGAGCAGTTCTTC.

V usage is TRBV27 and J usage is TRBJ1-4, with 7 bases lining up with TRBD1. The CDR3 extends over 15 amino acids. Germline lookup yields CDR1 MNHEY and CDR2 SMNVEV (reference sequence). The trim removed 2 bases at V and 3 bases at J, leaving 3 bases unmatched. The CDR3 DNA reads as TGTGCCAGCAGTTTACGCAGGGGGGCTAATGAAAAACTGTTTTTT. Protein product: CASSLRRGANEKLFF. The variable domain in full, with the rest retrieved from reference TRBV27 and TRBJ1-4, is EAQVTQNPRYLITVTGKKLTVTCSQNMNHEYMSWYRQDPGLGLRQIYYSMNVEVTDKGDVPEGYKVSRKEKRNFPLILESPSPNQTSLYFCASSLRRGANEKLFFGSGTQLSVL.

Comments on this clone: One end of the junction varies from germline; a read error may be responsible. The rearrangement links TRBV7-7 to TRBJ1-1, with a tentative D call TRBD1 (5 bases). Germline CDR1 reads SSHAT; CDR2 reads FNYEAQ (reference sequence). The CDR3 sequence is 18 residues long. CDR3 sequence reads: CASSLTRKGIRLGTEAFF. The CDR3 DNA sequence: TGTGCTAGCAGCTTAACCCGTAAGGGGATAAGATTGGGGACTGAAGCTTTCTTT.

The gene calls are TRBV6-5 and TRBJ1-2; the D is unclear. Trimming took 4 bases from V and 3 from J, leaving 9 bases between them. Per the germline V gene, CDR1 is MNHEY and CDR2 is SVGAGI. This CDR3 spans 13 amino acids. The DNA for the CDR3 is TGTGCCAGCAGTTCGGGGAATGACTATGGCTACACCTTC. Its translation is CASSSGNDYGYTF.